The 31 T cell receptor beta chains reported below all come from one sample, sequenced in a study of CD8 T cell repertoires and HIV-1 epitope variants. The table came from immunoSEQ multiplex PCR; TCRdb's copy has only in-frame clones and leaves some out. Of a few thousand clones listed, just under 70% were seen once; the top ten hold roughly 43%. Their target antigens are unknown. Input material: cultured CD8+ T cells derived from PBMCs. The receptors shown here come from a male donor with HIV.

The CDR3 DNA reads TGTGCCAGCAGCTTCCCCGGACTCTCGAACGAGCAGTACTTC. This sequence encodes CASSFPGLSNEQYF. This chain links TRBV7-9 with TRBJ2-7; D is perhaps TRBD2 (5 bases). Germline V CDR1 and CDR2: SEHNR, FQNEAQ (reference sequence). The CDR3 sequence is 14 residues long. V was trimmed by 3 bases and J by 5 bases, leaving 14 bases between them.

In this sample, this clone turned up a few times. This chain links TRBV7-2 with TRBJ1-1; no reliable D call. The V gene's germline CDR1 is SGHTA and CDR2 FQGNSA. V was cut by 3 bases and J by 6 bases, with 8 bases left in between. The CDR3 contains 12 residues. Written as DNA, the CDR3 is TGTGCCAGCAGCTTGGGTAACCCTGAAGCTTTCTTT. Translation: CASSLGNPEAFF.

The V gene is TRBV5-4, the J gene TRBJ2-3, with D tentatively TRBD1 or TRBD2 (5 bases each). The germline V and J ends were trimmed by 5 bases and 4 bases, with 14 bases remaining between them. CDR1 and CDR2 (germline): SGHNT, YYREEE (reference sequence). The CDR3 loop spans 14 amino acids. CDR3 DNA: TGTGCCAGCAGACGGGGACCGGGCGCAGATACGCAGTATTTT. It encodes CASRRGPGADTQYF.

This chain links TRBV14 with TRBJ2-7; D unclear. The CDR3 has 12 amino acids. CDR1 and CDR2 (germline): SGHDN, FVKESK. Trimming removed 4 bases at V and 3 bases at J, with 7 bases between. CDR3 in DNA: TGTGCCAGCAGCCCTGCTCACTACGAGCAGTACTTC. It encodes CASSPAHYEQYF.

This clone occurred a few times. The CDR3 loop reads CASKMGQGNTEAFF. Written as DNA, the CDR3 is TGTGCCAGCAAGATGGGCCAGGGGAACACTGAAGCTTTCTTT. The chain joins TRBV27 to TRBJ1-1; TRBD1 is a possible D gene (5 bases). Trimming stripped 7 bases from V and 1 base from J, with 13 bases between. The germline V gene encodes CDR1 MNHEY and CDR2 SMNVEV (reference sequence). The CDR3 has 14 residues.

The chain uses TRBV5-1 and TRBJ2-7; TRBD1 agrees at 7 bases. Germline trimming cut 6 bases from V and 7 bases from J; bases unmatched to any gene: 10. The CDR3 is 13 residues long. CDR1 is SGHRS and CDR2 is YFSETQ in the germline V gene. The CDR3 DNA reads TGCGCCAGCACCCCTGAGACAGGGTGGGAGCAGTACTTC. Its translation: CASTPETGWEQYF. The variable domain in full, with the rest retrieved from reference TRBV5-1 and TRBJ2-7, is KAGVTQTPRYLIKTRGQQVTLSCSPISGHRSVSWYQQTPGQGLQFLFEYFSETQRNKGNFPGRFSGRQFSNSRSEMNVSTLELGDSALYLCASTPETGWEQYFGPGTRLTVT.

V usage is TRBV9 and J usage is TRBJ2-3; 8 bases are a match to TRBD2. V lost 4 bases and J lost 4; bases outside the gene matches: 8. Looked up from germline, CDR1 is SGDLS and CDR2 is YYNGEE. The CDR3 totals 15 residues. Written as DNA, the CDR3 is TGTGCCAGCAGCCCCTCAGCGGGGGCATCAGATACGCAGTATTTT. The encoded protein is CASSPSAGASDTQYF. Full variable domain (remainder filled in from reference TRBV9 and TRBJ2-3): DSGVTQTPKHLITATGQRVTLRCSPRSGDLSVYWYQQSLDQGLQFLIQYYNGEERAKGNILERFSAQQFPDLHSELNLSSLELGDSALYFCASSPSAGASDTQYFGPGTRLTVL.

The sample holds a few counts of this clone. The chain carries TRBV25-1 and TRBJ2-2; 9 bases map to TRBD1. V trimming: 4 bases; J trimming: 9 bases; junction bases outside the gene matches: 9. Germline CDR1 reads MGHDK; CDR2 reads SYGVNS. CDR3 length equals 15 residues. CDR3 coding DNA: TGTGCCAGCAGTGCCGATGTACAGGGGGCGAGGGAGCTGTTTTTT. Its protein product is CASSADVQGARELFF.

The J gene is TRBJ2-1, the V gene TRBV25-1; no definite D call. Germline assignment: CDR1 MGHDK and CDR2 SYGVNS. CDR3 length equals 13 residues. V was pared by 3 bases and J by 4 bases, with 7 bases between. Written as DNA, the CDR3 is TGTGCCAGCAGTGATGACGGATACAATGAGCAGTTCTTC. Translated: CASSDDGYNEQFF.

V and J are TRBV7-6 and TRBJ2-1; 10 bases are a match to TRBD1. Germline-derived CDR1 and CDR2 are SGHVS and FNYEAQ. With 4 bases clipped from V and 7 bases from J, the junction kept 10 bases outside the gene matches. There are 16 residues in the CDR3. CDR3 residues: CASSSTRQGALNEQFF. CDR3 in DNA: TGTGCCAGCAGCTCGACTAGACAGGGGGCATTAAATGAGCAGTTCTTC.

This clone has a handful of counts. The chain joins TRBV15 to TRBJ1-4; a possible D gene is TRBD1 (6 bases). The germline V gene has CDR1 LNHNV and CDR2 YYDKDF (reference sequence). Trimming took off 0 bases at V and 8 bases at J, with 10 bases between the two ends. This CDR3 contains 14 residues. The CDR3 region is CATSRDRGGEKLFF. As DNA, the CDR3 is TGTGCCACCAGCAGAGACAGGGGTGGGGAAAAACTGTTTTTT.

The chain uses TRBV28 and TRBJ1-6; D uncertain. Per the germline V gene, CDR1 is MDHEN and CDR2 is SYDVKM. The CDR3 consists of 10 residues. The V gene lost 9 bases and the J gene lost 10 bases, with 7 bases spanning the gap. In nucleotides, the CDR3 is TGTGCCAGTGCGGGATCACCCCTCCACTTT. Residues: CASAGSPLHF.

CDR3 bases: TGTGCCAGCAGCGAAGGACAGGGGTACGAGCAGTACTTC. Its protein product is CASSEGQGYEQYF. V and J are TRBV9 and TRBJ2-7; 9 bases match TRBD1. Germline-derived CDR1 and CDR2 are SGDLS and YYNGEE. CDR3 length: 13 residues. With 3 bases clipped from V and 4 bases from J, the junction kept 2 bases outside the gene matches.

This clone was seen a single time. V and J are TRBV30 and TRBJ1-6; perhaps TRBD1 as D (5 bases). Germline CDR1 and CDR2: GTSNPN and SVGIG (reference sequence). The CDR3 is 15 amino acids. V lost 4 bases and J lost 7, with 17 bases in between. In nucleotides, the CDR3 is TGTGCCTGGACTGGGATGGGGGGAAGAAATTCACCCCTCCACTTT. Protein: CAWTGMGGRNSPLHF.

In its sample, this clone was seen a few times. This sequence joins TRBV9 and TRBJ2-7; D is unclear. The germline V gene encodes CDR1 SGDLS and CDR2 YYNGEE. The CDR3 is 13 residues long. Trimming removed 0 bases at V and 1 base at J, with 5 bases between. The CDR3 here is CASSVGPSYEQYF. CDR3 nucleotides: TGTGCCAGCAGCGTAGGCCCATCCTACGAGCAGTACTTC.

The chain recombines TRBV7-2 with TRBJ2-1, with TRBD2 identical over 10 bases. Germline lookup yields CDR1 SGHTA and CDR2 FQGNSA. J was trimmed by 6 bases and V by 4 bases; bases with no gene match: 3. This CDR3 has 14 amino acids. The CDR3 region has the DNA TGTGCCAGCAGCTCACCTAGCGGGAGCAATGAGCAGTTCTTC. Encoded protein: CASSSPSGSNEQFF.

This chain connects TRBV15 to TRBJ2-1, with TRBD1 matching over 8 bases. Germline assignment: CDR1 LNHNV and CDR2 YYDKDF (reference sequence). The length of the CDR3 is 16 residues. V lost 4 bases and J lost 5; bases outside the gene matches: 10. CDR3 bases: TGTGCCACCAGCATTACGACAGGGGTTGTGGACAATGAGCAGTTCTTC. This sequence encodes CATSITTGVVDNEQFF.

This chain joins TRBV9 and TRBJ2-3; TRBD1 or TRBD2 may be the D gene (6 bases each). The V end was cut by 3 bases, the J end by 1 base, with 12 bases between. The V gene's germline CDR1 is SGDLS and CDR2 YYNGEE. The CDR3 extends over 15 amino acids. Written as DNA, the CDR3 is TGTGCCAGCAGCGCGGGGGCAGATCGCACAGATACGCAGTATTTT. Residues: CASSAGADRTDTQYF. The whole variable domain, remainder taken from reference TRBV9 and TRBJ2-3, is DSGVTQTPKHLITATGQRVTLRCSPRSGDLSVYWYQQSLDQGLQFLIQYYNGEERAKGNILERFSAQQFPDLHSELNLSSLELGDSALYFCASSAGADRTDTQYFGPGTRLTVL.

This clone has a handful of counts. This chain uses TRBV4-1 with TRBJ1-5; perhaps TRBD1 as D (5 bases). The CDR3 totals 15 residues. V gave up 4 bases and J gave up 1 base, with 11 bases separating them. Germline V lookup: CDR1 MGHRA, CDR2 YSYEKL. DNA of the CDR3: TGCGCCAGCAGCCCAGATGGGGGAAGCAATCAGCCCCAGCATTTT. This gives the protein CASSPDGGSNQPQHF.

The rearrangement joins TRBV28 to TRBJ2-4, with D tentatively TRBD1 (5 bases). Trimming pared 4 bases from V and 4 bases from J, leaving 14 bases between. This CDR3 contains 15 residues. CDR1 is MDHEN and CDR2 is SYDVKM in the germline V gene. CDR3 residues: CASSSIPDMKNIQYF. CDR3 in DNA: TGTGCCAGCAGTTCAATCCCGGACATGAAAAACATTCAGTACTTC.

CDR3 in amino acids: CASSSPRKQGNTEAFF. The CDR3 DNA is TGTGCCAGCAGTTCCCCTCGTAAACAGGGAAACACTGAAGCTTTCTTT. This sequence joins TRBV28 and TRBJ1-1, with D perhaps matching TRBD1 (6 bases). The length of the CDR3 is 16 residues. The V and J ends lost 4 bases and 2 bases respectively, with 17 bases between them. Germline CDR1 reads MDHEN; CDR2 reads SYDVKM.

The V and J genes are TRBV28 and TRBJ2-7, with 7 bases aligning to TRBD1. After removal of 4 bases from V and 5 bases from J, the junction contained 5 bases not matched to a gene. The CDR3 totals 13 residues. Germline values: CDR1 MDHEN, CDR2 SYDVKM. The CDR3 nucleotides are TGTGCCAGCAGTTCAGACAGGGCAGACGAGCAGTACTTC. It yields the protein CASSSDRADEQYF.

V gene TRBV11-2 combines with J gene TRBJ2-1; maybe TRBD1 (5 bases). Germline loops: CDR1 SGHAT, CDR2 FQNNGV. This CDR3 spans 14 amino acids. The germline V and J ends were trimmed by 6 bases and 6 bases, with 15 bases remaining between them. The CDR3 sequence is CASSFQDNTNEQFF. The CDR3 DNA is TGTGCCAGCAGTTTCCAGGACAACACCAATGAGCAGTTCTTC. The full variable domain, rest sourced from reference TRBV11-2 and TRBJ2-1, is EAGVAQSPRYKIIEKRQSVAFWCNPISGHATLYWYQQILGQGPKLLIQFQNNGVVDDSQLPKDRFSAERLKGVDSTLKIQPAKLEDSAVYLCASSFQDNTNEQFFGPGTRLTVL.

This clone has just a few counts. The genes are TRBV27 and TRBJ1-1, with 11 positions matching TRBD1. J lost 3 bases, V lost 4 bases, and 1 base had no gene match. CDR3 length equals 14 residues. The germline V gene has CDR1 MNHEY and CDR2 SMNVEV (reference sequence). CDR3 region: CASSWTGGHTEAFF. CDR3 coding DNA: TGTGCCAGCAGTTGGACAGGGGGCCACACTGAAGCTTTCTTT.

This rearrangement joins TRBV4-3 to TRBJ2-7, with 9 positions matching TRBD1. The germline gives CDR1 LGHNA, CDR2 YSLEER. This CDR3 region has 15 residues. J was trimmed by 6 bases and V by 4 bases; bases with no gene match: 10. CDR3 loop: CASSLSDRGEREQYF. In DNA form, the CDR3 reads TGCGCCAGCAGCCTATCCGACAGGGGGGAACGCGAGCAGTACTTC.

This chain links TRBV5-4 with TRBJ2-7, with 8 nucleotides matching TRBD2. The ends lost 2 bases at V and 3 bases at J; junction bases unmatched: 1. The CDR3 sequence is 13 residues long. The V gene's germline CDR1 is SGHNT and CDR2 YYREEE (reference sequence). The CDR3 reads CASSFGTSYEQYF. As DNA, the CDR3 is TGTGCCAGCAGCTTTGGGACTAGCTACGAGCAGTACTTC.

The rearrangement uses TRBV5-6 and TRBJ2-1; 9 nucleotides match TRBD2. Looked up from germline, CDR1 is SGHDT and CDR2 is YYEEEE. The CDR3 consists of 14 residues. V gave up 0 bases and J gave up 9 bases; unmatched junction bases: 4. CDR3 nucleotides: TGTGCCAGCAGCTTGGGGACTAGCGCGCTTGAGCAGTTCTTC. It specifies CASSLGTSALEQFF.

This clone was observed once. The chain links TRBV7-9 to TRBJ2-7; 7 bases are a match to TRBD1. The CDR3 loop spans 12 amino acids. Germline trimming cut 5 bases from V and 6 bases from J; bases unmatched to any gene: 4. Germline CDR1 and CDR2: SEHNR and FQNEAQ (reference sequence). Here the CDR3 reads CASSRDRVEQYF. The CDR3 bases are TGTGCCAGCAGCCGCGACAGGGTCGAGCAGTACTTC.

V is TRBV7-9 and J is TRBJ1-4; no clear D gene. V gave up 10 bases and J gave up 7 bases, with 13 bases separating them. Germline-derived CDR1 and CDR2 are SEHNR and FQNEAQ (reference sequence). This CDR3 has 12 residues. In DNA, the CDR3 is TGTGCCATCCCGTTGGTAGGTGAAAAACTGTTTTTT. Translated, it gives CAIPLVGEKLFF.

The chain carries TRBV5-6 and TRBJ1-1; possibly TRBD1 for D (5 bases). Deletions cut 3 bases from V and 7 bases from J, with 13 bases between. The CDR3 runs 13 residues. From germline, CDR1 is SGHDT and CDR2 YYEEEE. The CDR3 region has the DNA TGTGCCAGCAGCTCCCTCGGACAAGTTGAAGCTTTCTTT. It translates to CASSSLGQVEAFF.

The chain employs TRBV14 and TRBJ2-7; D remains ambiguous. The CDR3 is 17 residues long. The V gene lost 1 base and the J gene lost 3 bases, with 19 bases spanning the gap. CDR1 and CDR2 (germline): SGHDN, FVKESK. The CDR3 nucleotides are TGTGCCAGCAGCCAAGTCACCCCTGAGAGTTATGGCTACGAGCAGTACTTC. It yields the protein CASSQVTPESYGYEQYF.